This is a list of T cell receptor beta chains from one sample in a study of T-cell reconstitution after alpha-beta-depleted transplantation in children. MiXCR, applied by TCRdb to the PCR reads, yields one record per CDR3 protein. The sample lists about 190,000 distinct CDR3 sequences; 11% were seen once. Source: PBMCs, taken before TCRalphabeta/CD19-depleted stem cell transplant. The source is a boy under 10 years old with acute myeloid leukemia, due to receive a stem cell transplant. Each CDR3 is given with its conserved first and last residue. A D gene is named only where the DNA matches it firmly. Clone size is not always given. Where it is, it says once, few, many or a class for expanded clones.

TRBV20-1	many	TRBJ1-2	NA	TGCAGTGCACCAACAGGGTGCGGCTACACCTTC	CSAPTGCGYTF
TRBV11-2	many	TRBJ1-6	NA	TGTGCCAGCAGCTTAGATCAGGGGATGGGTTCACCCCTCCACTTT	CASSLDQGMGSPLHF
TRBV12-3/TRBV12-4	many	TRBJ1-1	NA	TGTGCCAGCAGCCCCCGAGAGGGTTTGACTGAAGCTTTCTTT	CASSPREGLTEAFF
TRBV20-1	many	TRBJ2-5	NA	TGCAGTGCTAGAGGGGGGAGCCAAGAGACCCAGTACTTC	CSARGGSQETQYF
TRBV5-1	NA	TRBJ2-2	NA	TGCGCCAGCAGCTTATTAGCGGTTAACACCGGGGAGCTGTTTTTT	CASSLLAVNTGELFF
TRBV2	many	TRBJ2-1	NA	TGTGCCAGCAGTTACCGCCCTTGGGGCGGAAGTTACAATGAGCAGTTCTTC	CASSYRPWGGSYNEQFF
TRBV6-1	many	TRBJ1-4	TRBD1	TGTGCCAGCAGCCACAGGGGGGCAACTAATGAAAAACTGTTTTTT	CASSHRGATNEKLFF
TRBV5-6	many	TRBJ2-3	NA	TGTGCCAGCAGCTTGGCACACCCAGGGGATACGCAGTATTTT	CASSLAHPGDTQYF
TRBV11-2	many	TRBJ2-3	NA	TGTGCCAGCAGCCATACAGGGTATACAGATACGCAGTATTTT	CASSHTGYTDTQYF
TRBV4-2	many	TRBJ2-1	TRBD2	TGTGCCAGCAGCTCCGAAAGCGGGAGCTCCTACAATGAGCAGTTCTTC	CASSSESGSSYNEQFF
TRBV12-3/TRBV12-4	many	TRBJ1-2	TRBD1	TGTGCCAGCAGCCAGGGGGCCCACTATGGCTACACCTTC	CASSQGAHYGYTF
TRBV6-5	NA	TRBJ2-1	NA	TGTGCCAGCAGTTCATCAGGGAACGGGAATGAGCAGTTCTTC	CASSSSGNGNEQFF
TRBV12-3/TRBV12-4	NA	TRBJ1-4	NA	TGTGCCAGCAGTTTTCTCCAGGGAGCAACTAATGAAAAACTGTTTTTT	CASSFLQGATNEKLFF
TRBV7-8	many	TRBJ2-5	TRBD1	TGTGCCAGCAAGGGGGACAGGGGAAGCAAAGAGACCCAGTACTTC	CASKGDRGSKETQYF
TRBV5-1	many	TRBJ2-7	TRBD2	TGCGCCAGCAGCGAGCTTAGCGGGAGGGCCTACGAGCAGTACTTC	CASSELSGRAYEQYF
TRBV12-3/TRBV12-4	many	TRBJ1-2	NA	TGTGCCAGCAGTAAAGAAGGGGGCTACACCTTC	CASSKEGGYTF
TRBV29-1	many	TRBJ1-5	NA	TGCAGCGTTGAAGACGGGGATCAGCCCCAGCATTTT	CSVEDGDQPQHF
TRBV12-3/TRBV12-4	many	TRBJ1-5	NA	TGTGCCAGCAGTCCAACCCACAGGGCTGATAGCAATCAGCCCCAGCATTTT	CASSPTHRADSNQPQHF
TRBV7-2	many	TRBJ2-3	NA	TGTGCCAGCAGCCCGGGCGGGTGGGGCACAGATACGCAGTATTTT	CASSPGGWGTDTQYF
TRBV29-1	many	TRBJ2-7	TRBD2	TGCAGCGTTGGAGCGGCCCAAGCGGGAGCATACGAGCAGTACTTC	CSVGAAQAGAYEQYF
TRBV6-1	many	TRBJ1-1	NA	TGTGCCAGCAGTGAAAACCCGAGGGGAACTGAAGCTTTCTTT	CASSENPRGTEAFF
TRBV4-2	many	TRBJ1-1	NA	TGTGCCAGCAGCCAAGAGGGACTCGGTAGGCCTGAAGCTTTCTTT	CASSQEGLGRPEAFF
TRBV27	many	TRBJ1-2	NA	TGTGCCAGCAGTAAGGCCAAGGTTGAAGCTAACTATGGCTACACCTTC	CASSKAKVEANYGYTF
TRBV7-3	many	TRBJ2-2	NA	TGTGCCAGCAGCTTAACAAGGAACACCGGGGAGCTGTTTTTT	CASSLTRNTGELFF
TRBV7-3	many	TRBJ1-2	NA	TGTGCCAGCAGCTTAACCCCCGGGGGAACAAGGGGCTACACCTTC	CASSLTPGGTRGYTF
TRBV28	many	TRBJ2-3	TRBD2	TGTGCCAGCAGTTCTTCACTAGCGGGAGAAGGCACAGATACGCAGTATTTT	CASSSSLAGEGTDTQYF
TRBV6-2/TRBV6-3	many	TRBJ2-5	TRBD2	TGTGCCAGCAGCGAACTTGGACTAGCGGGAGGGCCGGCAGAGACCCAGTACTTC	CASSELGLAGGPAETQYF
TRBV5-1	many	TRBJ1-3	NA	TGCGCCAGCAGCCCTTCGGCTGACTCTGGAAACACCATATATTTT	CASSPSADSGNTIYF
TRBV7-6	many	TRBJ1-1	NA	TGTGCCAGCAGCCAAGGAACCGACGCTGAAGCTTTCTTT	CASSQGTDAEAFF
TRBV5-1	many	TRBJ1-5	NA	TGCGCCAGCAGCGAAGGGGAGGCACAGCCCCAGCATTTT	CASSEGEAQPQHF
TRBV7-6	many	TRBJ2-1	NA	TGTGCCAGCAGCGCCTCGGACCTCTTCCCCCCTTACAATGAGCAGTTCTTC	CASSASDLFPPYNEQFF
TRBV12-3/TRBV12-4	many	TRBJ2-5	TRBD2	TGTGCCAGCAGGACTAGCGGGAGCCAAGAGACCCAGTACTTC	CASRTSGSQETQYF
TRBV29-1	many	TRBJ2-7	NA	TGCAGCGTTGTCGACAGGACGACTTGGAGTTCCTACGAGCAGTACTTC	CSVVDRTTWSSYEQYF
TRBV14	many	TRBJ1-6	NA	TGTGCCAGCAGCCATCCCCTTGGGAAAGCCAGGGAAGGTTCACCCCTCCACTTT	CASSHPLGKAREGSPLHF
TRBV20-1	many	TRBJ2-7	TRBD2	TGCAGTGCTGGGGGACTATTCTCCTACGAGCAGTACTTC	CSAGGLFSYEQYF
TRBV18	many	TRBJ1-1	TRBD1	TGTGCCAGCTCGCCCCGCGGACAGGGAATGAACACTGAAGCTTTCTTT	CASSPRGQGMNTEAFF
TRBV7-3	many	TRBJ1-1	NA	TGTGCCAGCAGCTTATCGGGGGATGGCACTGAAGCTTTCTTT	CASSLSGDGTEAFF
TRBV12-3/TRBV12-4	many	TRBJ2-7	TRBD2	TGTGCCAGCCGGACTAGCGGGGGCTACGAGCAGTACTTC	CASRTSGGYEQYF
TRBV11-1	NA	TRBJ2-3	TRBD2	TGTGCCAGCACCCCCCTCCGATGGTCTAGCGGTAGCACAGATACGCAGTATTTT	CASTPLRWSSGSTDTQYF
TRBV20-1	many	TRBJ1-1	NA	TGCAGTGCTAGAATCGGCGGCGTGAACACTGAAGCTTTCTTT	CSARIGGVNTEAFF
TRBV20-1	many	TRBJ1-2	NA	TGCAGTGCTAGCTCCGGGACTAACTATGGCTACACCTTC	CSASSGTNYGYTF
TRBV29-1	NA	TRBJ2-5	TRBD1	TGCAGCATCCAGGGGGCGCGGCAGACCCAGTACTTC	CSIQGARQTQYF
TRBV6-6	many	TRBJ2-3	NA	TGTGCCAGCAGTTATGGAGATACGCAGTATTTT	CASSYGDTQYF
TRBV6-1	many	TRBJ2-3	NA	TGTGCCAGCAGCAATCAGGACAAAAGCACAGATACGCAGTATTTT	CASSNQDKSTDTQYF
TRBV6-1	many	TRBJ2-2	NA	TGTGCCAGCACCTCTACCGAGTTTTTCAACACCGGGGAGCTGTTTTTT	CASTSTEFFNTGELFF
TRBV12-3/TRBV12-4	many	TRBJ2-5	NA	TGTGCCAGCAGCCCCTTGGTAGCGGAGACCCAGTACTTC	CASSPLVAETQYF
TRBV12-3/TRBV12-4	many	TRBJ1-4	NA	TGTGCCAGCAGTCTCCGGGCCGCAAAACTGTTTTTT	CASSLRAAKLFF
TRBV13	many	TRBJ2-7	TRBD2	TGTGCCAGCAGCGGCCGGGGACTAGCGGGACCAGAACATACCAAGCAGTACTTC	CASSGRGLAGPEHTKQYF
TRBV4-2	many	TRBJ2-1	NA	TGTGCCAGCAGCCAAGCCCGCGGGGAGGCATATGAGCAGTTCTTC	CASSQARGEAYEQFF
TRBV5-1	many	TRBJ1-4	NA	TGCGCCAGCAGCACTCCTACTAATGAAAAACTGTTTTTT	CASSTPTNEKLFF
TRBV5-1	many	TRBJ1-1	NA	TGCGCCAGCGGGTCCGGGAGGACTGAAGCTTTCTTT	CASGSGRTEAFF
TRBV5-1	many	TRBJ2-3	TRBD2	TGCGCCAGCAGCGGGACTAGCGGCACAGATACGCAGTATTTT	CASSGTSGTDTQYF